These 6 T cell receptor beta chains were all obtained from the same sample, sequenced in a study of beta chain features in type 1 diabetes (dated by TCRdb to about 2018). Receptor libraries were prepared by the immunoSEQ multiplex PCR assay. The entire amount of isolated RNA was reverse transcribed using the High Capacity cDNA Reverse Transcription Kit, so the sequenced TCRB transcripts were expressed ones. TCRdb carries this immuneACCESS record with in-frame sequences only. Its versions omit some clonotypes, under half of them owing to an unresolved V gene in the studies checked, with the rest unexplained. Recorded for this sample are hundreds of thousands of clones; about a sixth of them occurred a single time. The ten largest clones capture approximately 0.087% of the sample. The sequencing sample was made of naive CD4+ T cells from blood. Reading the label with the study, this specimen's cell subset or site is: true naive CD4+ T cells. The receptors shown here come from a man aged 18 to 29 in good health.

This rearrangement joins TRBV5-1 to TRBJ2-5; 16 bases match TRBD2. The trim removed 4 bases at V and 4 bases at J, leaving 4 bases unmatched. This CDR3 is 16 amino acids long. The germline V gene has CDR1 SGHRS and CDR2 YFSETQ. The DNA for the CDR3 is TGCGCCAGCAGCCCGGGACTAGCGGGAGGGGTAGAGACCCAGTACTTC. It translates to CASSPGLAGGVETQYF.

This clone was counted between two and nine times. V and J are TRBV18 and TRBJ2-5, with D possibly matching TRBD2 (6 bases). From germline, CDR1 is KGHSH and CDR2 LQKENI. The length of the CDR3 is 13 residues. Between the trimmed V and J ends, which lost 3 bases and 3 bases, there was a span of 8 bases. The CDR3 DNA reads as TGTGCCAGCTCACCGGGACTTAAAGAGACCCAGTACTTC. Protein product: CASSPGLKETQYF. The whole variable domain, filled in from reference TRBV18 and TRBJ2-5, reads NAGVMQNPRHLVRRRGQEARLRCSPMKGHSHVYWYRQLPEEGLKFMVYLQKENIIDESGMPKERFSAEFPKEGPSILRIQQVVRGDSAAYFCASSPGLKETQYFGPGTRLLVL.

This clone has just a few counts. The V and J genes are TRBV5-1 and TRBJ2-1; D could derive from TRBD1 or TRBD2 (6 bases each). Germline loops: CDR1 SGHRS, CDR2 YFSETQ. Trimming left V 1 base short and J 5 bases short, with 19 bases between. The CDR3 contains 17 residues. The CDR3 protein is CASSLTTGLRGHNEQFF. Here the CDR3 DNA reads TGCGCCAGCAGCTTGACCACAGGGTTGCGGGGCCACAATGAGCAGTTCTTC.

J is TRBJ2-5 and V is TRBV28, with a possible D match to TRBD1 (5 bases). The end of the DNA is better explained by TRBJ2-7, so the J call may be wrong. The V gene's germline CDR1 is MDHEN and CDR2 SYDVKM. The CDR3 totals 12 residues. The DNA for the CDR3 is TGTGCCAGCAGTTTACAGGGCTACGAGCAGTACTTC. It yields the protein CASSLQGYEQYF.

The rearrangement uses TRBV15 and TRBJ1-6; TRBD1 matches at 7 bases. Germline V gene lookup returns CDR1 LNHNV and CDR2 YYDKDF (reference sequence). Unmatched junction bases numbered 5, after V lost 3 bases and J lost 6 bases. This CDR3 is built from 15 residues. The CDR3 sequence: CATSSQGQINSPLHF. DNA of the CDR3: TGTGCCACCAGCAGCCAGGGACAGATTAATTCACCCCTCCACTTT.

The chain recombines TRBV7-9 with TRBJ1-1; the match to TRBD1 covers 7 bases. This CDR3 is 15 amino acids long. With 5 bases clipped from V and 5 bases from J, the junction kept 11 bases outside the gene matches. CDR1 and CDR2 (germline): SEHNR, FQNEAQ (reference sequence). The CDR3 coding sequence is TGTGCCAGCAGCGCCGGGGACAGTAGGGGGACTGAAGCTTTCTTT. It is translated as CASSAGDSRGTEAFF.